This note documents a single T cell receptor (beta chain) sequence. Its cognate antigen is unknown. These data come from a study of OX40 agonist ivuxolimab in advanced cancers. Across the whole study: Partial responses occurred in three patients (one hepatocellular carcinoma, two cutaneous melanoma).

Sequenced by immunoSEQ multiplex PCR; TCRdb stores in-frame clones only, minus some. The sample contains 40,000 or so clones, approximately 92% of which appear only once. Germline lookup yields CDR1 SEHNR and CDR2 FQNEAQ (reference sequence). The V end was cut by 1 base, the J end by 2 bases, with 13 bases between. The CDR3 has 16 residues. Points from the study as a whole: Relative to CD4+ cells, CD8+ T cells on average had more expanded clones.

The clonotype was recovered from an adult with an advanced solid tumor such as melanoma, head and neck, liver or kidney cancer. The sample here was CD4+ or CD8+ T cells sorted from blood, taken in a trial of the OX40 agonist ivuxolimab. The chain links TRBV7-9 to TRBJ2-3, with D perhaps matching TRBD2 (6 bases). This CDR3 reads CASSLVSGAITDTQYF. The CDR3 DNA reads TGTGCCAGCAGCTTAGTATCGGGAGCCATCACAGATACGCAGTATTTT.